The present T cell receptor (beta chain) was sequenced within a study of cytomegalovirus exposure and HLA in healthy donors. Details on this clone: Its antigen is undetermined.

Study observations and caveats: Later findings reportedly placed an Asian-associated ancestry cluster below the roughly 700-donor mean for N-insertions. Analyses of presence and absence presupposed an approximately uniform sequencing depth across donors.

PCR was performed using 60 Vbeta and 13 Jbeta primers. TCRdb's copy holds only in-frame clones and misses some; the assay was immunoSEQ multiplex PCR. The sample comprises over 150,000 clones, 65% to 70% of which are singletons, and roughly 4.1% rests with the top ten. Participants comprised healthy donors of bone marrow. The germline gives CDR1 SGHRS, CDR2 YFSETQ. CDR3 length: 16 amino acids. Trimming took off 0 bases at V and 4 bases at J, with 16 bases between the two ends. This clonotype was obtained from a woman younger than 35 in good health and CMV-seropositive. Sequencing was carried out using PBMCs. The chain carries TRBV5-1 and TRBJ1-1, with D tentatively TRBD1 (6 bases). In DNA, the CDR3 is TGCGCCAGCAGCTTGGATGGGGGCGGGTGGGGCACTGAAGCTTTCTTT. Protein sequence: CASSLDGGGWGTEAFF. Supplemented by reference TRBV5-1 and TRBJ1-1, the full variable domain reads KAGVTQTPRYLIKTRGQQVTLSCSPISGHRSVSWYQQTPGQGLQFLFEYFSETQRNKGNFPGRFSGRQFSNSRSEMNVSTLELGDSALYLCASSLDGGGWGTEAFFGQGTRLTVV.